One and the same sample provided the 23 T cell receptor beta chains below, sequenced in a study of regulatory T cells in long-lasting Graves disease. Time point defined: newly diagnosed GD, antithyroid drugs for less than 3 months. There was RNA extracted from PBMCs, and the TCR library was made from it. For TCR beta, libraries came from iRepertoire HTBI primers and Arm-PCR of CDR3 regions. MiXCR, applied by TCRdb to the multiplex PCR reads, yields one record per CDR3 protein. The table shows under 300,000 distinct CDR3 sequences, with 20% to 25% occurring only once. The material sequenced was peripheral blood mononuclear cells (PBMCs), taken at new diagnosis, from a patient treated with antithyroid drugs. These receptor sequences come from a female donor with Graves disease.

This clonotype was seen ten or more times. CDR3 DNA: TGTGCCAGCACCGATAGGGACTCCACCGGGGAGCTGTTTTTT. Translating it yields CASTDRDSTGELFF. The V call is TRBV6-1, the J call TRBJ2-2, with D possibly being TRBD2 (6 bases). Looked up from germline, CDR1 is MNHNS and CDR2 is SASEGT. This CDR3 is built from 14 residues. Trimming cost V 7 bases and J 4 bases, with 13 bases left between them.

On this clonotype: This likely stems from a read error, as it lies one base from a far larger clone. The V and J genes are TRBV12-3 or TRBV12-4 and TRBJ2-5, with 13 bases that match TRBD2. CDR3 size: 15 residues. Losses at the gene ends were 5 bases for V and 11 bases for J; bases not matched to a gene: 11. CDR3 coding DNA: TGTGCCAGCAGTAAAGGACTAGCGGGGGTCGGGGAGCAGTACTTC. This codes for CASSKGLAGVGEQYF.

This clonotype was counted between two and nine times. The V call is TRBV3-1, the J call TRBJ2-3, with 11 bases identical to TRBD2. The CDR3 extends over 19 amino acids. Germline CDR1 reads LGHDT; CDR2 reads YNNKEL (reference sequence). The junction had 11 bases not matched to a gene; V was cut back by 3 bases and J by 0 bases. The CDR3 sequence: CASSHRFWTSGLSTDTQYF. The CDR3 bases are TGTGCCAGCAGCCATAGATTTTGGACTAGCGGGCTGAGCACAGATACGCAGTATTTT.

This chain connects TRBV2 to TRBJ2-5; 11 nucleotides line up with TRBD2. J lost 2 bases, V lost 3 bases, and 5 bases had no gene match. The germline V gene has CDR1 SNHLY and CDR2 FYNNEI. This CDR3 is 16 amino acids long. The CDR3 DNA reads TGTGCCAGCAGTGAGGCGGCTAGCGGGGGGCAAGAGACCCAGTACTTC. This codes for CASSEAASGGQETQYF.

This clonotype was detected many times. The CDR3 loop reads CASSPMQGGNTIYF. CDR3 DNA: TGTGCCAGCAGCCCCATGCAGGGAGGAAACACCATATATTTT. The chain recombines TRBV3-1 with TRBJ1-3; tentative D call: TRBD1 (5 bases). CDR3 length: 14 amino acids. Germline V gene sequence: CDR1 LGHDT, CDR2 YNNKEL (reference sequence). The V end was cut by 4 bases, the J end by 4 bases, with 11 bases between.

This clonotype was observed at least ten times. The chain combines TRBV11-1 with TRBJ2-1; the match to TRBD2 covers 8 bases. CDR3 length equals 16 residues. Germline V CDR1 and CDR2: SGHAT, FQDESV (reference sequence). With V trimmed by 4 bases and J by 3 bases, 8 bases remained unmatched. The CDR3 region has the DNA TGTGCCAGCAGCTCTCCGGGACTAGAGGTCTACAATGAGCAGTTCTTC. Translation gives CASSSPGLEVYNEQFF.

This clonotype was counted only a few times. Just one base apart from a much larger clone, this may be a read error. V is TRBV3-1 and J is TRBJ2-3; 8 nucleotides align to TRBD1. Per germline, CDR1 LGHDT and CDR2 YNNKEL (reference sequence). This CDR3 is built from 17 residues. The CDR3 bases are TGTGGCAGCAGCCAAGGTCCTTGGACAGGGACCAGAGATACGCAGTATTTT. Its protein product is CGSSQGPWTGTRDTQYF.

The chain carries TRBV6-1 and TRBJ1-5, with D possibly being TRBD1 (5 bases). The CDR3 runs to 15 residues. Deletions cut 3 bases from V and 6 bases from J, with 15 bases between. Germline lookup yields CDR1 MNHNS and CDR2 SASEGT. CDR3 sequence: CASSDLWGIGQPQHF. The CDR3 coding sequence is TGTGCCAGCAGTGACTTATGGGGGATCGGTCAGCCCCAGCATTTT.

This clonotype came up many times. The rearrangement uses TRBV20-1 and TRBJ2-5, with 12 nucleotides matching TRBD2. The CDR3 is 15 residues long. V shed 1 base and J 7 bases; nucleotides not matched to a gene: 7. CDR1 and CDR2 from the germline V gene are DFQATT and SNEGSKA (reference sequence). The DNA for the CDR3 is TGCAGTGCTAGAGGACCTAGCGGGAGGGATTGGACCCAGTACTTC. The encoded protein is CSARGPSGRDWTQYF.

The genes are TRBV6-2 or TRBV6-3 and TRBJ1-1; D gene unclear. V dropped 6 bases and J dropped 4 bases, with 12 bases sitting between them. Germline V gene sequence: CDR1 MNHEY, CDR2 SVGEGT. CDR3 length equals 13 residues. The CDR3 region is CASSLTYRTEAFF. DNA of the CDR3: TGTGCCAGCAGCCTTACCTACCGCACTGAAGCTTTCTTT.

A few counts support this clonotype. V and J are TRBV12-3 or TRBV12-4 and TRBJ1-2; 7 bases fit TRBD1. The V segment lost 6 bases and the J segment 3 bases; nucleotides outside the gene matches: 4. This CDR3 is 13 amino acids long. The CDR3 nucleotides are TGTGCCAGCAGGAAAACAGGGGACTATGGCTACACCTTC. As protein: CASRKTGDYGYTF.

The sample holds one count of this clonotype. The gene calls are TRBV2 and TRBJ2-3; no clear D. Germline assignment: CDR1 SNHLY and CDR2 FYNNEI. The CDR3 is made up of 11 amino acids. V was trimmed by 10 bases and J by 0 bases, leaving 5 bases between them. The CDR3 protein is CAIMSTDTQYF. The CDR3 region has the DNA TGTGCCATCATGAGCACAGATACGCAGTATTTT.

Note on this clonotype: A read error is likely here: a far larger clone is one base away. This chain connects TRBV7-2 to TRBJ2-7; weak D call: TRBD2 (7 bases). This CDR3 spans 16 amino acids. Trimming cost V 1 base and J 7 bases, with 20 bases left between them. Germline V CDR1 and CDR2: SGHTA, FQGNSA. The CDR3 DNA is TGTGCCAGCAGCTTAGAGGGGGGGACCTCCTACAATGAGCAGTACTTC. Its translation is CASSLEGGTSYNEQYF.

In its sample, this clonotype was seen many times. The chain uses TRBV28 and TRBJ2-1, with 11 positions matching TRBD2. The CDR3 loop spans 15 amino acids. From germline, CDR1 is MDHEN and CDR2 SYDVKM. With V trimmed by 5 bases and J by 9 bases, 9 bases remained unmatched. CDR3 DNA: TGTGCCAGCAGTCCCTTTAGCGGGGGGGCCGGTGAGCAGTTCTTC. The encoded protein is CASSPFSGGAGEQFF.

This clonotype has a count of ten or more. The chain employs TRBV7-2 and TRBJ2-1, with TRBD1 matching over 7 bases. CDR1 is SGHTA, CDR2 FQGNSA, per germline. The ends lost 1 base at V and 11 bases at J; junction bases unmatched: 14. CDR3 length: 16 residues. CDR3 sequence: CASSLGRQGRDGQQFF. For the CDR3, the DNA is TGTGCCAGCAGCTTAGGCCGACAGGGACGGGACGGGCAGCAGTTCTTC.

As concerns this clonotype: A read error is possible here, since a much larger clone lies one base away. The CDR3 region is CASSQDRQETQYF. In DNA form, the CDR3 reads TGCGCCAGCAGCCAAGACCGCCAAGAGACCCAGTACTTC. This chain uses TRBV4-1 with TRBJ2-5; D call uncertain. In germline, CDR1 is MGHRA, CDR2 YSYEKL. The CDR3 consists of 13 residues. The V end was cut by 0 bases, the J end by 1 base, with 3 bases between.

This clonotype has a count of ten or more. J is TRBJ2-3 and V is TRBV7-9, with D perhaps matching TRBD1 or TRBD2 (5 bases each). Germline-derived CDR1 and CDR2 are SEHNR and FQNEAQ (reference sequence). This CDR3 is 16 amino acids long. Between the trimmed V and J ends, which lost 7 bases and 6 bases, there was a span of 23 bases. The chain's CDR3 is CASNQHPGRLADTQYF. CDR3 DNA: TGTGCCAGCAACCAACACCCGGGACGCCTTGCCGATACGCAGTATTTT.

This clonotype was counted ten times or more. This chain connects TRBV6-2 or TRBV6-3 to TRBJ2-3, with TRBD1 identical over 7 bases. Germline-derived CDR1 and CDR2 are MNHEY and SVGEGT. The CDR3 has 16 residues. Unmatched junction bases numbered 6, after V lost 0 bases and J lost 3 bases. CDR3 residues: CASSYSRTGLTDTQYF. The CDR3, as DNA: TGTGCCAGCAGTTACTCGAGGACAGGTCTGACAGATACGCAGTATTTT.

This clonotype came up many times. A read error may account for a junction end that differs from germline. The chain's CDR3 is CAGSLLRGSGNEQFF. CDR3 sequence (DNA): TGTGCCGGCAGTTTATTGAGGGGATCGGGGAATGAGCAGTTCTTC. The chain couples TRBV12-3 or TRBV12-4 to TRBJ2-1; D possibly uses TRBD1 or TRBD2 (5 bases each). The CDR3 runs 15 residues.

This clonotype was observed many times. The V gene is TRBV6-2 or TRBV6-3, the J gene TRBJ1-1; no definite D call. CDR3 length: 13 residues. Germline CDR1 and CDR2: MNHEY and SVGEGT. The V end was cut by 2 bases, the J end by 1 base, with 5 bases between. The CDR3 region is CASSYERNTEAFF. CDR3 in DNA: TGTGCCAGCAGTTACGAGAGGAACACTGAAGCTTTCTTT.

This clonotype was detected ten times or more. This chain uses TRBV2 with TRBJ2-3; TRBD2 agrees at 12 bases. Germline V gene data show CDR1 as SNHLY and CDR2 as FYNNEI. The CDR3 spans 14 residues. The trim removed 7 bases at V and 5 bases at J, leaving 4 bases unmatched. CDR3 residues: CASKGLAGKDTQYF. In DNA, the CDR3 is TGTGCCAGCAAAGGACTAGCGGGGAAAGATACGCAGTATTTT.

This clonotype was recorded a few times. A much larger clone lies a single base off, so this may be a read error. CDR3 protein: CASSTHRSGELFF. The CDR3 DNA reads TGTGCCAGCAGTACCCATCGGTCCGGGGAGCTGTTTTTT. The rearrangement uses TRBV2 and TRBJ2-2; D gene ambiguous. This CDR3 contains 13 residues. Deletions cut 5 bases from V and 6 bases from J, with 10 bases between. Germline V lookup: CDR1 SNHLY, CDR2 FYNNEI.

In its sample, this clonotype was seen many times. The rearrangement joins TRBV2 to TRBJ1-6; 8 bases are shared with TRBD1. CDR1 is SNHLY and CDR2 is FYNNEI in the germline V gene. V shed 6 bases, J shed 3 bases, and the junction held 4 bases outside the gene matches. The CDR3 covers 15 residues. The CDR3: CASRQGEFYNSPLHF. In nucleotides, the CDR3 is TGTGCCAGCAGACAGGGGGAATTCTATAATTCACCCCTCCACTTT.